This is a list of T cell receptor beta chains from one sample in a study of beta chain features in type 1 diabetes. Here immunoSEQ multiplex PCR was the method, and the copy in TCRdb shows in-frame clones only, minus some. The sample includes some 330,000 clones, around 12% of them seen just once. The material sequenced was naive CD4+ T cells from blood. The receptors stem from a woman aged 18 to 35 with type 1 diabetes. Both conserved end residues are part of each CDR3. The D gene is left open where the match is weak. Size is omitted from some rows. Given values are once, few, many or a class for expanded clones.

d_call	j_call	clone_size	v_call	cdr3_nt	cdr3_aa
NA	TRBJ1-2	NA	TRBV6-4	TGTGCCAGCAGTGACTGGGGCCGGCGGGGCTATGGCTACACCTTC	CASSDWGRRGYGYTF
NA	TRBJ2-1	NA	TRBV7-9	TGTGCCAGCAACAAACTAGACAATGAGCAGTTCTTC	CASNKLDNEQFF
NA	TRBJ2-7	NA	TRBV11-2	TGTGCCAGCAGCTTAGAGTACTCCCTTACCTACGAGCAGTACTTC	CASSLEYSLTYEQYF
TRBD1	TRBJ1-1	few	TRBV7-9	TGTGCCAGCAGCTTCCGGCAGGGGGCCGGTGAAGCTTTCTTT	CASSFRQGAGEAFF
TRBD2	TRBJ2-3	few	TRBV5-1	TGCGCCAGCAGCAAGGGGACTAGCGGGTCTCCAGATACGCAGTATTTT	CASSKGTSGSPDTQYF
NA	TRBJ2-4	few	TRBV5-4	TGTGCCAGCAGTCCCTCCCCCGAGACCAAAAACATTCAGTACTTC	CASSPSPETKNIQYF
NA	TRBJ1-5	few	TRBV4-2	TGTGCCAGCAGCCAAGAGGAGGGTCAGCCCCAGCATTTT	CASSQEEGQPQHF
NA	TRBJ2-1	NA	TRBV7-2	TGTGCCAGCAGCTTAGACAGGGCCTACAATGAGCAGTTCTTC	CASSLDRAYNEQFF
NA	TRBJ2-1	few	TRBV19	TGTGCCACCCGGACAGTCGGTTCCGAGCAGTTCTTC	CATRTVGSEQFF
TRBD1	TRBJ2-7	NA	TRBV5-1	TGCGCCAGCAGCTGGGGACAGTATAACTACGAGCAGTACTTC	CASSWGQYNYEQYF
NA	TRBJ1-2	few	TRBV15	TGTGCCACCAGCAGAGACACAGTCCCCTATGGCTACACCTTC	CATSRDTVPYGYTF
NA	TRBJ2-7	few	TRBV4-3	TGCGCCAGCAGCCTGAGGGCTACCTACGAGCAGTACTTC	CASSLRATYEQYF
NA	TRBJ2-1	NA	TRBV7-9	TGTGCCAGCAGCTTATCCCGCGGCCGACTGGGTGAGCAGTTCTTC	CASSLSRGRLGEQFF
NA	TRBJ1-2	NA	TRBV4-1	TGCGCCAGCAGCCCCCCAGGAGGACCAGGCTACACCTTC	CASSPPGGPGYTF
NA	TRBJ1-1	NA	TRBV29-1	TGCAGCGTTAGGGGAGGGGTCCTAAACACTGAAGCTTTCTTT	CSVRGGVLNTEAFF
TRBD2	TRBJ2-7	NA	TRBV5-1	TGCGCCAGCAGCTCAGGAGGGAGGGTCGAGCAGTACTTC	CASSSGGRVEQYF
NA	TRBJ2-1	few	TRBV7-9	TGTGCCAGCAGCGTTGAGGGTCGGGAGCAGTTCTTC	CASSVEGREQFF
NA	TRBJ2-2	few	TRBV7-3	TGTGCCAGCAGCTTACGAGGGTTCCCCAACACCGGGGAGCTGTTTTTT	CASSLRGFPNTGELFF
TRBD2	TRBJ2-2	few	TRBV29-1	TGCAGCGTTGCTAGCGGGAGTGTTATCGGGGAGCTGTTTTTT	CSVASGSVIGELFF
NA	TRBJ1-1	few	TRBV5-1	TGCGCCAGCAGCCTGCTGGCGAACACTGAAGCTTTCTTT	CASSLLANTEAFF
TRBD2	TRBJ2-1	NA	TRBV28	TGTGCCAGCAGTTTTACGGGAGGAGGGTGGAATGAGCAGTTCTTC	CASSFTGGGWNEQFF
NA	TRBJ2-5	NA	TRBV18	TGTGCCAGCTCACCATTTGAGGAGACCCAGTACTTC	CASSPFEETQYF
TRBD2	TRBJ2-7	NA	TRBV9	TGTGCCAGCAGCGTAGGGACTAGCGCCCACGAGCAGTACTTC	CASSVGTSAHEQYF
TRBD2	TRBJ2-7	NA	TRBV6-6	TGTGCCAGCAGTTACGGAGCGGGAGGGGGCTCCTACGAGCAGTACTTC	CASSYGAGGGSYEQYF
TRBD2	TRBJ2-1	NA	TRBV19	TGTGCCAGTAGCGGGGACTACAACAATGAGCAGTTCTTC	CASSGDYNNEQFF
NA	TRBJ2-3	NA	TRBV11-2	TGTGCCAGCAGCCCGGTGGTTGATACGCAGTATTTT	CASSPVVDTQYF
NA	TRBJ2-7	NA	TRBV4-3	TGCGCCAGCAGCCAAGAAAGAACTCCATACGAGCAGTACTTC	CASSQERTPYEQYF
NA	TRBJ2-1	NA	TRBV5-6	TGTGCCAGCAGCTTCCAGAGAGCGGTAGGGGGCTACAATGAGCAGTTCTTC	CASSFQRAVGGYNEQFF
TRBD1	TRBJ1-5	NA	TRBV5-6	TGTGCCAGCAGCTTGTATACAGGGGTGGTAGGCAATCAGCCCCAGCATTTT	CASSLYTGVVGNQPQHF
TRBD2	TRBJ2-5	NA	TRBV5-4	TGTGCCAGCAGCCCTCGACTAGCGGGAGAGTTGGAGACCCAGTACTTC	CASSPRLAGELETQYF
TRBD1	TRBJ1-6	NA	TRBV5-1	TGCGCCAGCAGCATACAGGGGATGAATTCACCCCTCCACTTT	CASSIQGMNSPLHF
NA	TRBJ2-1	few	TRBV25-1	TGTGCCAGCAGTGAGTGGGCAGGGGGGAATGAGCAGTTCTTC	CASSEWAGGNEQFF
NA	TRBJ1-1	few	TRBV18	TGTGCCAGCTCAGCTTCCGGTACTGCGAACACTGAAGCTTTCTTT	CASSASGTANTEAFF
TRBD1	TRBJ2-5	few	TRBV7-2	TGTGCCAGCAGCTTTGGGCAGGGGGCGCGAGAGACCCAGTACTTC	CASSFGQGARETQYF
TRBD2	TRBJ2-1	NA	TRBV30	TGTGCCTGGAGAAGACTAGCGGGCAATGAGCAGTTCTTC	CAWRRLAGNEQFF
NA	TRBJ2-7	NA	TRBV28	TGTGCCACCCTGGACGTAGGGGCCTACGAGCAGTACTTC	CATLDVGAYEQYF
NA	TRBJ1-2	few	TRBV6-8	TGTGCCTCCGAAACAGGGGGCTACACCTTC	CASETGGYTF
TRBD2	TRBJ2-2	few	TRBV7-9	TGTGCCAGCAGCCCTCGGGGGGGGACGACGTTGGGCACCGGGGAGCTGTTTTTT	CASSPRGGTTLGTGELFF
NA	TRBJ2-1	few	TRBV6-5	TGTGCCAGCAGTCAAGTCGGACAGAATCACAATGAGCAGTTCTTC	CASSQVGQNHNEQFF
NA	TRBJ2-2	few	TRBV5-1	TGCGCCAGCAATTCGAGGGCGTATAACACCGGGGAGCTGTTTTTT	CASNSRAYNTGELFF
NA	TRBJ1-2	NA	TRBV6-5	TGTGCCAGCAGGCCGACAGCTCACTATGGCTACACCTTC	CASRPTAHYGYTF
TRBD1	TRBJ2-7	NA	TRBV7-9	TGTGCCAGCAGCTTAGAGGACAGGGGTTACGAGCAGTACTTC	CASSLEDRGYEQYF
TRBD2	TRBJ2-2	NA	TRBV5-1	TGCGCCAGCAGCTACGGGGGGGCCCTTGCCGGGGAGCTGTTTTTT	CASSYGGALAGELFF
NA	TRBJ2-1	few	TRBV7-9	TGTGCCAGCAGCAGATACAGAGAGGAGCAGTTCTTC	CASSRYREEQFF
TRBD2	TRBJ2-1	NA	TRBV2	TGTGCCAGCAGTGTTGCGGGAGGGAGGTTCGATGAGCAGTTCTTC	CASSVAGGRFDEQFF
TRBD1	TRBJ1-4	NA	TRBV7-9	TGTGCCAGCAGAAAGACAGGGGCAACTAATGAAAAACTGTTTTTT	CASRKTGATNEKLFF
TRBD1	TRBJ1-1	few	TRBV4-3	TGCGCCAGCAGCCAAGGGGGCAGGGGGTTTACTGAAGCTTTCTTT	CASSQGGRGFTEAFF
NA	TRBJ2-7	NA	TRBV4-3	TGCGCCAGCACCCGCGGCGGATGGGACGAGCAGTACTTC	CASTRGGWDEQYF
NA	TRBJ2-1	NA	TRBV19	TGTGCCAGTAACGTCGAAAGACAGAGACTGTTCTTC	CASNVERQRLFF
NA	TRBJ2-1	NA	TRBV5-4	TGTGCCAGCCCCCACTTTCGAGCGGTCTCCTACAATGAGCAGTTCTTC	CASPHFRAVSYNEQFF
NA	TRBJ2-2	NA	TRBV6-6	TGTGCCGGACGGGACATCCCAAACACCGGGGAGCTGTTTTTT	CAGRDIPNTGELFF
NA	TRBJ1-5	few	TRBV5-4	TGTGCCAGCAGCTTGGGGAAGGCGGAGCCCCAGCATTTT	CASSLGKAEPQHF
NA	TRBJ1-1	once	TRBV30	TGTGCCTGGAGCCCCCGGGGGGCTGAAGCTTTCTTT	CAWSPRGAEAFF
TRBD1	TRBJ2-7	few	TRBV7-9	TGTGCCAGCAGCTTAGGAGGGGGCGCCTACGAGCAGTACTTC	CASSLGGGAYEQYF
NA	TRBJ2-5	NA	TRBV28	TGTGCCAGCAGTTTAGCAGGCCCCTTGGGAGAGACCCAGTACTTC	CASSLAGPLGETQYF
NA	TRBJ2-7	few	TRBV9	TGTGCCAGCAGCGTATCCGGCTACGAGCAGTACTTC	CASSVSGYEQYF
TRBD1	TRBJ2-7	few	TRBV6-5	TGTGCCAGCAGTTACGGGGGACAGGGGCTATACGAGCAGTACTTC	CASSYGGQGLYEQYF
TRBD2	TRBJ2-5	NA	TRBV5-1	TGCGCCAGCAGCTCACTAGCGGGAGAAGAGACCCAGTACTTC	CASSSLAGEETQYF
NA	TRBJ2-7	NA	TRBV1	TGCACCAGCAGCCAAGGACAGGGGATTTACGAGCAGTACTTC	CTSSQGQGIYEQYF
TRBD2	TRBJ2-3	NA	TRBV28	TGTGCCAGCGTTGGCGGGAGAGAAGATACGCAGTATTTT	CASVGGREDTQYF